This T cell receptor beta chain was found in a study of blood T cells in healthy people across ages. A second PCR, run for about 7 to 11 cycles, used a sample-barcoded 5' primer plus a J-beta primer mix. One entry per CDR3 protein results from TCRdb running MiXCR on the 5' RACE reads. The data contain about 1.4 million distinct CDR3 sequences, 55% to 75% of them singletons. CDR1 MGHRA and CDR2 YSYEKL come from the germline V gene. Trimming pared 4 bases from V and 8 bases from J, leaving 14 bases between. The CDR3 extends over 13 amino acids. The TCR was taken from a man aged 18 to 29 in good health. Input material: blood. The chain joins TRBV4-1 to TRBJ1-2; D is uncertain. Here the CDR3 reads CASSLWAHGGYTF. CDR3 nucleotide sequence: TGCGCCAGCAGCCTATGGGCGCACGGGGGCTACACCTTC.